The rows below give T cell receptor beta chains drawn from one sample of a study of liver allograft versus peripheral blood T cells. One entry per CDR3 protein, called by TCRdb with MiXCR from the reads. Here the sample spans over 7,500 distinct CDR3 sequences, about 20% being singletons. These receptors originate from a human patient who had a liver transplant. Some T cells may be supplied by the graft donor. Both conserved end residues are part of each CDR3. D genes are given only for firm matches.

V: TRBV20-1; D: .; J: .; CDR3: CSAIRSLSGPHNEQFF
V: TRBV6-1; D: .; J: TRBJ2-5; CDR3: CASSEAALGTQYF
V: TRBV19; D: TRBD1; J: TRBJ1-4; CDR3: CASSTRTGSEKLFF
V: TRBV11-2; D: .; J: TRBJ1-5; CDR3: CASRRGSGRGQPQHF
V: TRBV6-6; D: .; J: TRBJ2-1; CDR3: CASTSGPGNEQFF
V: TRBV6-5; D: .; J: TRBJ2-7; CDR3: CASSFARQGDYEQYF
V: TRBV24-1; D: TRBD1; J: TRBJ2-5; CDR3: CATRTDRGPETQYF
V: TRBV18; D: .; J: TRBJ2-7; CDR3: CASSLFLHPGTDSPYEQYF
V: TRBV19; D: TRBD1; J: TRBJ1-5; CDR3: CASKDRGEVQPQHF
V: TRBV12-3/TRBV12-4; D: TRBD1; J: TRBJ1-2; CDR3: CASSLIQGAYGYTF
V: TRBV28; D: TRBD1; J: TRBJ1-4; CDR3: CASRPNRGLGEKLFF
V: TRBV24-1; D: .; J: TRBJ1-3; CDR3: CATELRDGVGSGNTIYF
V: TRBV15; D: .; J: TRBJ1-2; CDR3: CATSRVRRGYGYTF
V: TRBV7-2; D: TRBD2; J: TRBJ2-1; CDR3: CASSPSGRLSNEQFF
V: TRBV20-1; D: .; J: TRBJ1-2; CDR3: CSARDPGQQGNGYTF
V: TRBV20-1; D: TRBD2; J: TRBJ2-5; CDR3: CSAGPGGAGETQYF
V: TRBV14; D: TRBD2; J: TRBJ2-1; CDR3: CASSPRLAGDKFF
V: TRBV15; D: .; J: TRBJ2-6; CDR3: CATSSHRDGPSGANVLTF
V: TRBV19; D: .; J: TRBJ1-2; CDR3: CACQGGNSYGYTF
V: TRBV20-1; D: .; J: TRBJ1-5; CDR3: CSARAGKRQPQHF
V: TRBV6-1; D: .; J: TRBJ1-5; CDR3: CASSSDTGRWSNQPQHF
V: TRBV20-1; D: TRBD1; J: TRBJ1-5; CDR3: CSARSLQGAIGQPQHF
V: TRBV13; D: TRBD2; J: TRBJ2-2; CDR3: CASSPGLAGTRPAGELFF
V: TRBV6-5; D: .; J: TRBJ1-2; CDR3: CASSRVGGSHNYGYTF
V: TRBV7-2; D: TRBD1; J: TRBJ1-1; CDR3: CASSLVPGGRTEAFF
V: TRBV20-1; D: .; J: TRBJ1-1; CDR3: CSARRHSPNTEAFF
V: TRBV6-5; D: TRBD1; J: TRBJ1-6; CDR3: CASSYSALGQGGYSPLHF
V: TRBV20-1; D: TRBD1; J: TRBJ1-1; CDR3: CSAKAGTGPNTEAFF
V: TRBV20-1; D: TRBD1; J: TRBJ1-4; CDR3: CSAITGGHEKLFF
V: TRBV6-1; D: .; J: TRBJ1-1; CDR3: CASSVTIQNTEAFF
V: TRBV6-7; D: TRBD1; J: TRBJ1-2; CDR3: CASSYPDLGGRGRDYGYTF
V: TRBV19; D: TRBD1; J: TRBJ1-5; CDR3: CASTNQGGGLGNQPQHF
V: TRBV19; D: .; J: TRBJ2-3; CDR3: CASSRQPGHTDTQYF
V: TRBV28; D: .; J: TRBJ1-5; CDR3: CASKPGAHQPQHF
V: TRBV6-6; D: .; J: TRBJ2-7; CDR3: CASTTISGSYEQYF
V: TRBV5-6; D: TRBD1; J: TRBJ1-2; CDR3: CASSLAAGGNYGYTF
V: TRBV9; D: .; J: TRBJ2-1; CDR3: CASSPWVGNSYNEQFF